Shown below are 22 T cell receptor beta chains from a single sample sequenced in a study of cytomegalovirus exposure and HLA in healthy donors. PCR employed 60 Vbeta and 13 Jbeta primers. Assay used: immunoSEQ multiplex PCR; TCRdb lists only in-frame clones, some missing. The sample records 160,000 or so clones, more than 65% being singletons. Sample: PBMCs. The receptors originated from a man aged 50-60 years in good health and CMV-seropositive.

The chain couples TRBV12-5 to TRBJ2-2, with unresolved D. This CDR3 spans 14 amino acids. Germline V gene data show CDR1 as LGHNT and CDR2 as FRNRAP. V was clipped by 3 bases and J by 3 bases, with 8 bases between them. The CDR3 bases are TGTGCTAGTGGTTTATTTGGAGACACCGGGGAGCTGTTTTTT. It is translated as CASGLFGDTGELFF.

The V gene is TRBV29-1, the J gene TRBJ1-4; D unclear. Germline lookup yields CDR1 SQVTM and CDR2 ANQGSEA. There are 13 residues in the CDR3. V was shortened by 6 bases and J by 5 bases, with 13 bases between the two germline ends. CDR3 in amino acids: CSVPGRPNEKLFF. CDR3 DNA: TGCAGCGTCCCCGGCAGGCCGAATGAAAAACTGTTTTTT. Together with reference TRBV29-1 and TRBJ1-4, the CDR3 gives the full variable domain: SAVISQKPSRDICQRGTSLTIQCQVDSQVTMMFWYRQQPGQSLTLIATANQGSEATYESGFVIDKFPISRPNLTFSTLTVSNMSPEDSSIYLCSVPGRPNEKLFFGSGTQLSVL.

This clone was observed a handful of times. The chain couples TRBV5-4 to TRBJ2-1; the match to TRBD1 covers 7 bases. The ends lost 0 bases at V and 7 bases at J; junction bases unmatched: 7. The CDR3 runs 15 residues. Germline lookup yields CDR1 SGHNT and CDR2 YYREEE (reference sequence). Here the CDR3 reads CASSLVGGLGNEQFF. The CDR3 bases are TGTGCCAGCAGCTTGGTAGGGGGCCTCGGGAATGAGCAGTTCTTC. The entire variable domain, with the rest obtained from reference TRBV5-4 and TRBJ2-1, is as follows: ETGVTQSPTHLIKTRGQQVTLRCSSQSGHNTVSWYQQALGQGPQFIFQYYREEENGRGNFPPRFSGLQFPNYSSELNVNALELDDSALYLCASSLVGGLGNEQFFGPGTRLTVL.

The chain has TRBV11-2 and TRBJ1-2; 10 bases match TRBD1. J was trimmed by 4 bases and V by 4 bases; bases with no gene match: 9. CDR1 SGHAT and CDR2 FQNNGV come from the germline V gene. This CDR3 contains 16 residues. The CDR3 DNA reads as TGTGCCAGCAGCTCAAAGTTGGACAGGGGGATCTATGGCTACACCTTC. Protein sequence: CASSSKLDRGIYGYTF. Full variable domain (outside the CDR3, taken from reference TRBV11-2 and TRBJ1-2): EAGVAQSPRYKIIEKRQSVAFWCNPISGHATLYWYQQILGQGPKLLIQFQNNGVVDDSQLPKDRFSAERLKGVDSTLKIQPAKLEDSAVYLCASSSKLDRGIYGYTFGSGTRLTVV.

The chain couples TRBV4-1 to TRBJ2-7; 7 positions agree with TRBD1. This CDR3 region has 18 residues. J lost 2 bases, V lost 2 bases, and 15 bases had no gene match. The V gene's germline CDR1 is MGHRA and CDR2 YSYEKL. In nucleotides, the CDR3 is TGCGCCAGCAGCCAACGTGGGACAGAGGGCCTAGGGGCCTACGAGCAGTACTTC. Translation gives CASSQRGTEGLGAYEQYF.

The chain couples TRBV5-1 to TRBJ2-2; 7 nucleotides match TRBD1. The CDR3 is 18 amino acids. Trimming removed 4 bases from V and 6 bases from J; junction bases left unmatched: 18. Germline V gene lookup returns CDR1 SGHRS and CDR2 YFSETQ. The CDR3 region is CASSPHRFDRELAGELFF. CDR3 coding DNA: TGCGCCAGCAGCCCCCACCGTTTCGACAGGGAATTGGCCGGGGAGCTGTTTTTT.

This clone has a single count. V gene TRBV6-5 combines with J gene TRBJ2-7, with D possibly TRBD2 on 5 matching bases. V lost 2 bases and J lost 1, with 6 bases in between. This CDR3 has 13 amino acids. The germline CDR1 and CDR2 sequences are MNHEY and SVGAGI. In DNA, the CDR3 is TGTGCCAGCAGTTACCCGGGGTCCTACGAGCAGTACTTC. Its translation is CASSYPGSYEQYF.

The DNA of the CDR3 is TGTGCCAGCTCTCTGGACCAGGGGTGGGGGCAACTGTTTTTT. Its translation is CASSLDQGWGQLFF. The rearrangement joins TRBV18 to TRBJ1-4; the D gene is possibly TRBD1 (6 bases). Deletions cut 6 bases from V and 12 bases from J, with 20 bases between. Germline V gives CDR1 KGHSH, CDR2 LQKENI. This CDR3 is built from 14 residues.

V usage is TRBV28 and J usage is TRBJ2-7, with TRBD2 matching 10 bases. This CDR3 is built from 14 residues. CDR1 is MDHEN and CDR2 is SYDVKM in the germline V gene. With V trimmed by 6 bases and J by 3 bases, 5 bases remained unmatched. CDR3 sequence: CASSSSGSNYEQYF. CDR3 bases: TGTGCCAGCAGCTCTAGCGGGAGTAACTACGAGCAGTACTTC.

This chain links TRBV5-1 with TRBJ2-2; a possible D gene is TRBD1 (5 bases). The CDR3 consists of 14 residues. Germline CDR1 and CDR2: SGHRS and YFSETQ. V dropped 3 bases and J dropped 5 bases, with 11 bases sitting between them. Here the CDR3 DNA reads TGCGCCAGCAGCTGGGTAGGGGCGACCGGGGAGCTGTTTTTT. It yields the protein CASSWVGATGELFF.

This clone was observed once. The genes are TRBV27 and TRBJ2-2; 7 bases fit TRBD1. Trimming took 5 bases from V and 6 from J; bases not matched to a gene: 3. CDR1 is MNHEY, CDR2 SMNVEV, per germline (reference sequence). This CDR3 has 13 amino acids. Here the CDR3 reads CASSLGQAGELFF. DNA for the CDR3: TGTGCCAGCAGTCTAGGACAGGCCGGGGAGCTGTTTTTT.

This clone was found once. The CDR3 region has the DNA TGTGCCAGCATTACAGGTACGAACACTGAAGCTTTCTTT. Translation gives CASITGTNTEAFF. The chain couples TRBV28 to TRBJ1-1; a possible D gene is TRBD1 (5 bases). The germline CDR1 and CDR2 sequences are MDHEN and SYDVKM. Trimming cost V 7 bases and J 1 base, with 10 bases left between them. The CDR3 sequence is 13 residues long.

The chain has TRBV29-1 and TRBJ2-7; 7 bases line up with TRBD1. From germline, CDR1 is SQVTM and CDR2 ANQGSEA. The CDR3 consists of 12 residues. The V segment lost 8 bases and the J segment 5 bases; nucleotides outside the gene matches: 9. For the CDR3, the DNA is TGCAGCTCCGCCGGGACAGCTCACGAGCAGTACTTC. Translating gives CSSAGTAHEQYF.

This clone has more than one count but fewer than ten. The chain recombines TRBV6-1 with TRBJ1-5; 7 bases are a match to TRBD1. Germline V gene sequence: CDR1 MNHNS, CDR2 SASEGT. The CDR3 consists of 15 residues. The J segment lost 1 base and the V segment lost 7 bases, leaving 7 bases of the junction unmatched. CDR3 in DNA: TGTGCCAGCATCCCTACAGGGGACAGCAATCAGCCCCAGCATTTT. This translates into CASIPTGDSNQPQHF.

The chain employs TRBV5-1 and TRBJ2-6; D gene ambiguous. Trimming left V 3 bases short and J 0 bases short, with 10 bases between. Germline V gene sequence: CDR1 SGHRS, CDR2 YFSETQ. CDR3 length equals 16 residues. CDR3 protein: CASSYPQLSGANVLTF. The DNA for the CDR3 is TGCGCCAGCAGCTACCCTCAACTCTCTGGGGCCAACGTCCTGACTTTC.

The chain combines TRBV7-4 with TRBJ2-1, with 9 bases aligning to TRBD1. V was pared by 4 bases and J by 9 bases, with 10 bases of the junction left unmatched. CDR3 length: 15 residues. Germline values: CDR1 SGHVT, CDR2 SQSDAQ. The CDR3 is CASSSTSGQGSEQFF. DNA of the CDR3: TGTGCCAGCAGCTCAACCTCGGGACAGGGAAGTGAGCAGTTCTTC.

The CDR3 sequence is CARLRGIDTQYF. Written as DNA, the CDR3 is TGCGCTAGACTCAGGGGGATAGATACGCAGTATTTT. The chain has TRBV21-1 and TRBJ2-3; the table's D call of TRBD1 was not tested on the DNA. TRBV21-1 counts as a pseudogene. CDR3 size: 12 residues.

The J gene is TRBJ2-7, the V gene TRBV5-1; D may be TRBD1 (5 bases). Germline loops: CDR1 SGHRS, CDR2 YFSETQ. The CDR3 extends over 15 amino acids. V was shortened by 0 bases and J by 5 bases, with 15 bases between the two germline ends. DNA of the CDR3: TGCGCCAGCAGCTTGGTCGGTGGCAGGGCCGACGAGCAGTACTTC. This gives the protein CASSLVGGRADEQYF.

This clone was detected only once. The rearrangement uses TRBV28 and TRBJ2-7; 10 bases are shared with TRBD2. Per germline, CDR1 MDHEN and CDR2 SYDVKM. Trimming cost V 2 bases and J 6 bases; bases outside gene matches: 13. There are 17 residues in the CDR3. The CDR3 sequence: CASSLIIPNLAGVEQYF. CDR3 DNA sequence: TGTGCCAGCAGTTTAATTATCCCCAATCTAGCGGGGGTCGAGCAGTACTTC.

The V gene is TRBV20-1, the J gene TRBJ1-2; 9 bases are a match to TRBD1. With 3 bases clipped from V and 10 bases from J, the junction kept 3 bases outside the gene matches. Germline loops: CDR1 DFQATT, CDR2 SNEGSKA (reference sequence). This CDR3 is built from 11 residues. CDR3 in amino acids: CSASTGGDYTF. CDR3 sequence (DNA): TGCAGTGCTAGCACAGGGGGCGACTACACCTTC.

This clone was seen only once. The chain employs TRBV5-1 and TRBJ2-7, with D possibly matching TRBD2 (5 bases). CDR1 and CDR2 from the germline V gene are SGHRS and YFSETQ. This CDR3 region has 13 residues. Trimming removed 4 bases from V and 3 bases from J, with 11 bases in between. CDR3 nucleotides: TGCGCCAGCAGCCCCGAAGGAGGCTACGAGCAGTACTTC. Translating it yields CASSPEGGYEQYF.

This chain connects TRBV5-4 to TRBJ2-1, with 7 bases matching TRBD1. J was trimmed by 6 bases and V by 3 bases; bases with no gene match: 6. Germline V gene sequence: CDR1 SGHNT, CDR2 YYREEE (reference sequence). The CDR3 has 14 residues. The CDR3 nucleotides are TGTGCCAGCAGCTCACCAGAGGGGGCCAATGAGCAGTTCTTC. It specifies CASSSPEGANEQFF. The full variable domain, in which reference TRBV5-4 and TRBJ2-1 provide the parts outside the CDR3, is ETGVTQSPTHLIKTRGQQVTLRCSSQSGHNTVSWYQQALGQGPQFIFQYYREEENGRGNFPPRFSGLQFPNYSSELNVNALELDDSALYLCASSSPEGANEQFFGPGTRLTVL.